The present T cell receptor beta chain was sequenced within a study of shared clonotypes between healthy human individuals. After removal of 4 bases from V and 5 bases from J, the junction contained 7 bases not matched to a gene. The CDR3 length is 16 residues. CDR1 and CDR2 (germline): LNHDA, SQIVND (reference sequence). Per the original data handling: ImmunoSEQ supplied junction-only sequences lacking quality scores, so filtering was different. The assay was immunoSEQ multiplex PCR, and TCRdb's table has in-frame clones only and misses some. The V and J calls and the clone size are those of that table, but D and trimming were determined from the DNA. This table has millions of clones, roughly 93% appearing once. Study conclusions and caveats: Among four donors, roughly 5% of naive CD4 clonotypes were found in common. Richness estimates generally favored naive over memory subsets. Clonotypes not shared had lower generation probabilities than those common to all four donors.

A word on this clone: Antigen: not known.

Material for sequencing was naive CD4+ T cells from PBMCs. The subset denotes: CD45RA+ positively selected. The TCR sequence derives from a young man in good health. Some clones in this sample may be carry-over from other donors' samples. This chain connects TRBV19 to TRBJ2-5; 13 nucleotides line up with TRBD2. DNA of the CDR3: TGTGCCAGTAGTACCCGACTAGCGGGAGGTGAGGAGACCCAGTACTTC. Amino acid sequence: CASSTRLAGGEETQYF.